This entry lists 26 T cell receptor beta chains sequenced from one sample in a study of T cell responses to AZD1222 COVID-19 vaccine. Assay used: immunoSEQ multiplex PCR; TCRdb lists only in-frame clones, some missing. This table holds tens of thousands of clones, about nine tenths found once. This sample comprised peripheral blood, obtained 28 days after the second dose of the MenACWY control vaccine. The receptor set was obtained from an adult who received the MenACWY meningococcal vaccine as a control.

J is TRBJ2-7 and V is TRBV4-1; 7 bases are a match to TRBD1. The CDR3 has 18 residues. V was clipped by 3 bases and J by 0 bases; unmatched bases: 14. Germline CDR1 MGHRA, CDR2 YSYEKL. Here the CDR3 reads CASSHIIPQGESSYEQYF. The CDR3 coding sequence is TGCGCCAGCAGCCATATCATCCCCCAGGGGGAAAGCTCCTACGAGCAGTACTTC.

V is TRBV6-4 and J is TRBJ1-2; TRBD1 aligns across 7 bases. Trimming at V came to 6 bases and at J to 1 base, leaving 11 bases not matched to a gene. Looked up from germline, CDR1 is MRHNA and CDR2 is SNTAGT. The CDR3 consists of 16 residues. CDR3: CASRDRASTLNYGYTF. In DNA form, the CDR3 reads TGTGCCAGCAGAGACAGGGCTAGCACCCTTAACTATGGCTACACCTTC.

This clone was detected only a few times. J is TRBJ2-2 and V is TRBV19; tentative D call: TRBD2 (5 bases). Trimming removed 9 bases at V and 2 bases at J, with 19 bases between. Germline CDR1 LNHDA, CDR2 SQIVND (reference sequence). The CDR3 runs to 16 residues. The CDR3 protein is CASGPLLATNTGELFF. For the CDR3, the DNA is TGTGCCAGCGGGCCCCTTTTAGCGACTAACACCGGGGAGCTGTTTTTT.

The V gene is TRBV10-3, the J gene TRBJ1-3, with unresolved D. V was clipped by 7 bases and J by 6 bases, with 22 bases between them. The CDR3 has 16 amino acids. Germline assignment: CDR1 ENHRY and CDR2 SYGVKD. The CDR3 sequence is CAITTPAPGPENTIYF. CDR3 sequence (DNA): TGTGCCATCACCACCCCGGCCCCGGGCCCCGAAAACACCATATATTTT.

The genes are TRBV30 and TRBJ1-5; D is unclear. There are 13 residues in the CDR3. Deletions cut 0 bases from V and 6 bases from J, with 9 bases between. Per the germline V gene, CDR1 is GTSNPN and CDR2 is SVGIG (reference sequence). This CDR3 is CAWSVQGSQPQHF. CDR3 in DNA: TGTGCCTGGAGTGTACAAGGTAGTCAGCCCCAGCATTTT.

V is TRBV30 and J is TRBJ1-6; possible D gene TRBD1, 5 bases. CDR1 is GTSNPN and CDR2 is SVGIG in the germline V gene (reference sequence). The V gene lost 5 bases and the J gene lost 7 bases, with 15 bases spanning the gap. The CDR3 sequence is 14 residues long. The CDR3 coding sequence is TGTGCCTGGGAACCCCTTGGGGGGAATTCACCCCTCCACTTT. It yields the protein CAWEPLGGNSPLHF.

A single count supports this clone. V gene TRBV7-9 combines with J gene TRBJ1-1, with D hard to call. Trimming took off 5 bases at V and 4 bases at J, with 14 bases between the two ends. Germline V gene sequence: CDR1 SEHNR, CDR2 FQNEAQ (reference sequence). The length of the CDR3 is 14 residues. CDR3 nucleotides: TGTGCCAGCAGCCGCGGGGAAGGAGGCACTGAAGCTTTCTTT. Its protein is CASSRGEGGTEAFF.

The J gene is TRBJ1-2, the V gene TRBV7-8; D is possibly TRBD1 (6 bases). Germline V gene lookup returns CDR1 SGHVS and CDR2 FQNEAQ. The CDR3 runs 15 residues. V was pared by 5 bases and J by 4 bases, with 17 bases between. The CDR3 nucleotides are TGTGCCAGCAGCCCAGGACAGTCAGGGGTCTATGGCTACACCTTC. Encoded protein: CASSPGQSGVYGYTF.

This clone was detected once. The CDR3 DNA sequence: TGCGCCAGCAGCCGGACTAGCGGGGGGCTGAACACCGGGGAGCTGTTTTTT. Translation gives CASSRTSGGLNTGELFF. The chain carries TRBV5-1 and TRBJ2-2; the match to TRBD2 covers 14 bases. The CDR3 extends over 17 amino acids. Trimming removed 4 bases from V and 1 base from J; junction bases left unmatched: 3. Germline CDR1 reads SGHRS; CDR2 reads YFSETQ.

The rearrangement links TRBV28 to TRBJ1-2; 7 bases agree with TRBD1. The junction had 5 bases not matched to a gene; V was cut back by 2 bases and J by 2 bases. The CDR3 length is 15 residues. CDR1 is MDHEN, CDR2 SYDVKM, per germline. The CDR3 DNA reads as TGTGCCAGCAGTTTACCTCCGGGACAGAACTATGGCTACACCTTC. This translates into CASSLPPGQNYGYTF.

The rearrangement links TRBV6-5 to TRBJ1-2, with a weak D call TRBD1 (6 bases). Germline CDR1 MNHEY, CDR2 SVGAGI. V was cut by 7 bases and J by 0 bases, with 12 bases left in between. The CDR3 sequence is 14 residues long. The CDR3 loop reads CASILGQTNYGYTF. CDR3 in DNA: TGTGCCAGCATTCTCGGACAGACTAACTATGGCTACACCTTC.

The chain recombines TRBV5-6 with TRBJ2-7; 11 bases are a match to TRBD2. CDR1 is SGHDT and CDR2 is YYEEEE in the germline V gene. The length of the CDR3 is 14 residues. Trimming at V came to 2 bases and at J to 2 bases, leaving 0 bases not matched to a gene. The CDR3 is CASSFSGGAYEQYF. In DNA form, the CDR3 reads TGTGCCAGCAGCTTTAGCGGGGGGGCCTACGAGCAGTACTTC. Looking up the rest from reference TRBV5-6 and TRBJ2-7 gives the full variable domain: DAGVTQSPTHLIKTRGQQVTLRCSPKSGHDTVSWYQQALGQGPQFIFQYYEEEERQRGNFPDRFSGHQFPNYSSELNVNALLLGDSALYLCASSFSGGAYEQYFGPGTRLTVT.

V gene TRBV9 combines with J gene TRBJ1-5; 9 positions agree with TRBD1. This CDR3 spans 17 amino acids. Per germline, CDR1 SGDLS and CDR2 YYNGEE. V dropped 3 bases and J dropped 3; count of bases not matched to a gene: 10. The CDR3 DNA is TGTGCCAGCAGCGGGAGACCGGGACAGGGTTACAATCAGCCCCAGCATTTT. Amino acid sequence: CASSGRPGQGYNQPQHF. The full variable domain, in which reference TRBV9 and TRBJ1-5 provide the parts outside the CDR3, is DSGVTQTPKHLITATGQRVTLRCSPRSGDLSVYWYQQSLDQGLQFLIQYYNGEERAKGNILERFSAQQFPDLHSELNLSSLELGDSALYFCASSGRPGQGYNQPQHFGDGTRLSIL.

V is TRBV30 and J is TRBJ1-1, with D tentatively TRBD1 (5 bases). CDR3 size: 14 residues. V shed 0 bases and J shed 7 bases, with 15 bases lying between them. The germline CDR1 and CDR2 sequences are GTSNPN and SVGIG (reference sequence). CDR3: CAWSVSPRVGEAFF. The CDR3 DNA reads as TGTGCCTGGAGTGTAAGCCCCAGGGTGGGTGAAGCTTTCTTT.

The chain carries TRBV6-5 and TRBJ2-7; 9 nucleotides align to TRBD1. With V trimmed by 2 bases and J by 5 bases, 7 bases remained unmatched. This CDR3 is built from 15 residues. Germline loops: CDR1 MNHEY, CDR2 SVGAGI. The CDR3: CASSYRDRATHEQYF. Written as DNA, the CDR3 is TGTGCCAGCAGTTACCGGGACAGGGCAACCCACGAGCAGTACTTC.

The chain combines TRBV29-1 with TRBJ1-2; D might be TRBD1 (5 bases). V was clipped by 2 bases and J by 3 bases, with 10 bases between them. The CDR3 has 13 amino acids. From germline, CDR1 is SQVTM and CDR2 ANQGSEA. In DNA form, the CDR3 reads TGCAGCGTTGAACAGGGTCGTGACTATGGCTACACCTTC. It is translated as CSVEQGRDYGYTF.

CDR3 sequence: CAADSSNYGYTF. The CDR3 DNA sequence: TGTGCCGCAGACTCTAGTAACTATGGCTACACCTTC. The rearrangement links TRBV2 to TRBJ1-2; the D is unclear. The ends were cut back, 11 bases at V and 1 base at J, with 11 bases in the middle. The CDR3 length is 12 residues. Looked up from germline, CDR1 is SNHLY and CDR2 is FYNNEI. The full variable domain, rest sourced from reference TRBV2 and TRBJ1-2, is EPEVTQTPSHQVTQMGQEVILRCVPISNHLYFYWYRQILGQKVEFLVSFYNNEISEKSEIFDDQFSVERPDGSNFTLKIRSTKLEDSAMYFCAADSSNYGYTFGSGTRLTVV.

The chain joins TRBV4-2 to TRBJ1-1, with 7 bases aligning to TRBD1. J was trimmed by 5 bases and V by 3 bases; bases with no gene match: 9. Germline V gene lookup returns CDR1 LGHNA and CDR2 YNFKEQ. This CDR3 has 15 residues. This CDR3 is CASSQPAGGPTEAFF. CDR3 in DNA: TGTGCCAGCAGCCAGCCCGCAGGGGGGCCGACTGAAGCTTTCTTT.

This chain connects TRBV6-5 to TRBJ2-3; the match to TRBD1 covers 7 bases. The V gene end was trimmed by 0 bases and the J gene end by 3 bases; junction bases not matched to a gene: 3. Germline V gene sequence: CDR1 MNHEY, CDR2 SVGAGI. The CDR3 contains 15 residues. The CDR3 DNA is TGTGCCAGCAGTTACTCGACAGGGATAACAGATACGCAGTATTTT. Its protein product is CASSYSTGITDTQYF.

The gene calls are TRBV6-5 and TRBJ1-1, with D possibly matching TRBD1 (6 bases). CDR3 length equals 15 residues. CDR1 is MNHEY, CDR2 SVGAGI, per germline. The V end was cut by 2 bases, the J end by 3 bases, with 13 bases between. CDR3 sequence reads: CASSYGRGRDTEAFF. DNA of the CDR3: TGTGCCAGCAGTTACGGGAGGGGGAGGGACACTGAAGCTTTCTTT.

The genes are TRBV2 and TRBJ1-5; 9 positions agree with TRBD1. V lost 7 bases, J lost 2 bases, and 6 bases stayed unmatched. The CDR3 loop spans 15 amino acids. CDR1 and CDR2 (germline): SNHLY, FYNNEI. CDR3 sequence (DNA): TGTGCCAGCAAAAAGGACAGGGGTGGCAATCAGCCCCAGCATTTT. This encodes CASKKDRGGNQPQHF.

DNA of the CDR3: TGCGCCAGCAGCGACCGACTAACGCAGGGGGCAGCCCGTTTGGGCTACACCTTC. Translating it yields CASSDRLTQGAARLGYTF. This chain uses TRBV5-1 with TRBJ1-2; 8 nucleotides agree with TRBD1. The germline gives CDR1 SGHRS, CDR2 YFSETQ. CDR3 length equals 18 residues. V was clipped by 4 bases and J by 8 bases; unmatched bases: 22.

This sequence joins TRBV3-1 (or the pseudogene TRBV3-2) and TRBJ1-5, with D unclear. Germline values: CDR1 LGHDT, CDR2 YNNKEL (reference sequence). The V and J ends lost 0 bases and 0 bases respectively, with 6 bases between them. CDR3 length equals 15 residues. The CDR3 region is CASSQERDSNQPQHF. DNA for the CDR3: TGTGCCAGCAGCCAAGAGAGGGATAGCAATCAGCCCCAGCATTTT.

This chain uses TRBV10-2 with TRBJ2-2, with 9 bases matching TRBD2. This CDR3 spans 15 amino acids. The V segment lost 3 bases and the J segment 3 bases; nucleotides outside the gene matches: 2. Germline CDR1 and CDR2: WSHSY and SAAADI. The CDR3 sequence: CASSEAGGDTGELFF. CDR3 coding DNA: TGCGCCAGCAGTGAAGCGGGGGGCGACACCGGGGAGCTGTTTTTT.

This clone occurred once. The CDR3 DNA is TGTGCCAGCTCACCGGGGACGCCGATTCAGACTGAAGCTTTCTTT. It encodes CASSPGTPIQTEAFF. V usage is TRBV18 and J usage is TRBJ1-1, with D possibly being TRBD1 (5 bases). CDR1 and CDR2 (germline): KGHSH, LQKENI. V was shortened by 3 bases and J by 5 bases, with 16 bases between the two germline ends. The CDR3 runs to 15 residues.

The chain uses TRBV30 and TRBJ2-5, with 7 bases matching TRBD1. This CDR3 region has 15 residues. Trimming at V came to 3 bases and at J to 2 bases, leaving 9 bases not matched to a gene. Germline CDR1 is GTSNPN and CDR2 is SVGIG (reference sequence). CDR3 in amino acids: CAWSLGGQFQETQYF. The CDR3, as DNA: TGTGCCTGGAGCCTTGGGGGACAGTTTCAAGAGACCCAGTACTTC.